This is a list of T cell receptor beta chains from one sample in a study of lung T cells in sarcoidosis with Löfgren's syndrome. In TCRdb, the reads were re-called with MiXCR into one record per CDR3 protein. The sample lists 2,000 to 3,000 distinct CDR3 sequences, roughly 31% occurring once. Input material: CD4+ T cells from PBMCs. The receptors come from a human donor with sarcoidosis (Löfgren's syndrome or another form), or a control subject (not recorded which). The CDR3 runs from the conserved cysteine through the conserved F or W. The D gene is left open where the match is weak. Clone sizes are given selectively: once, few, many, or a class where the clone is expanded.

abundance	v_gene	len	d_gene	j_gene	CDR3aa	CDR3nt
-	TRBV20-1	14	TRBD2	TRBJ2-3	CSAYLAGSTDTRYF	TGCAGTGCTTACCTAGCGGGGAGCACAGATACGCGGTATTTT
many	TRBV11-2	16	TRBD2	TRBJ2-5	CASSLAGRGDQETQYF	TGTGCCAGCAGCTTAGCCGGTCGGGGGGACCAAGAGACCCAGTACTTC
-	TRBV5-1	15	-	TRBJ1-3	CASTLDGISGNTIYF	TGCGCCAGCACATTGGACGGAATCTCTGGAAACACCATATATTTT
large	TRBV20-1	13	TRBD2	TRBJ2-3	CSPSSGSTDTQYF	TGCAGTCCCTCTAGCGGGAGCACAGATACGCAGTATTTT
many	TRBV4-2	15	-	TRBJ2-7	CASSFRGGPSYEQYF	TGTGCCAGCAGTTTTCGCGGGGGCCCCTCCTACGAGCAGTACTTC
medium-sized	TRBV29-1	12	TRBD1	TRBJ2-7	CSVSGGRDEQYF	TGCAGCGTTTCAGGGGGCCGGGACGAGCAGTACTTC
medium-sized	TRBV6-6	17	-	TRBJ1-3	CASSYSGGFSSGNTIYF	TGTGCCAGCAGTTACTCCGGGGGCTTCAGCTCTGGAAACACCATATATTTT
-	TRBV20-1	12	-	TRBJ2-7	CSVRTGPKARHF	TGCAGTGTTCGGACTGGCCCCAAAGCTCGGCACTTC
-	TRBV20-1	15	-	TRBJ2-5	CSATDPGTDLATQYF	TGCAGTGCTACCGACCCCGGGACGGACTTGGCGACCCAGTACTTC
medium-sized	TRBV4-2	16	TRBD1	TRBJ1-2	CASSHQTGTGGYGYTF	TGTGCCAGCAGCCACCAAACCGGGACAGGGGGGTATGGCTACACCTTC
medium-sized	TRBV9	14	-	TRBJ1-1	CASSVRQAGTEAFF	TGTGCCAGCAGCGTACGACAGGCGGGCACTGAAGCTTTCTTT
medium-sized	TRBV7-2	17	TRBD2	TRBJ2-1	CASSSPGLAGGHGEQFF	TGTGCCAGCAGCTCCCCAGGACTAGCGGGAGGGCACGGTGAGCAGTTCTTC
-	TRBV6-5	13	-	TRBJ2-7	CASSYSSNCEQYF	TGTGCCAGCAGTTACAGCAGCAACTGCGAGCAGTACTTC
medium-sized	TRBV20-1	20	TRBD2	TRBJ2-3	CSAFERPKTSGRHRADTQYF	TGCAGTGCTTTCGAGAGACCCAAGACTAGCGGGAGGCATAGGGCAGATACGCAGTATTTT
-	TRBV28	15	TRBD2	TRBJ2-3	CASSSGGRATDMQYF	TGTGCCAGCAGTTCGGGCGGGAGGGCCACAGATATGCAGTATTTT
medium-sized	TRBV4-1	16	TRBD1	TRBJ2-7	CASSQVGLGQDYEQYF	TGCGCCAGCAGCCAAGTCGGGCTGGGACAGGATTACGAGCAGTACTTC
medium-sized	TRBV11-2	13	-	TRBJ2-1	CASSSRGDSDQFF	TGTGCCAGCAGCTCCAGAGGAGACTCAGACCAGTTCTTC
large	TRBV7-8	15	-	TRBJ1-1	CASSKRLGEGTEAFF	TGTGCCAGCAGCAAAAGACTCGGGGAAGGCACTGAAGCTTTCTTT
medium-sized	TRBV2	16	-	TRBJ2-7	CASSESSPPRSYEQYF	TGTGCCAGCAGTGAGTCCAGTCCCCCCCGCTCCTACGAGCAGTACTTC
many	TRBV4-1	19	-	TRBJ1-1	CASSHNPGKSGRKNTEAFF	TGCGCCAGCAGCCACAATCCGGGCAAAAGCGGGCGGAAGAACACTGAAGCTTTCTTT
many	TRBV18	14	-	TRBJ2-7	CASSPLPSSYEQYF	TGTGCCAGCTCACCCCTACCCAGCTCCTACGAGCAGTACTTC
medium-sized	TRBV2	15	TRBD1	TRBJ1-5	CASRGTGASNQPQHF	TGTGCCAGCAGAGGAACAGGGGCCAGCAATCAGCCCCAGCATTTT
medium-sized	TRBV20-1	15	-	TRBJ2-3	CSARDSQRTTDTQYF	TGCAGTGCTAGAGATTCCCAGCGGACCACAGATACGCAGTATTTT
-	TRBV29-1	11	-	TRBJ2-3	CSGPRVDTQYF	TGCAGCGGACCGAGGGTCGATACGCAGTATTTT
large	TRBV20-1	15	TRBD2	TRBJ2-5	CSATLAGGGQETQYF	TGCAGTGCAACACTAGCGGGAGGAGGGCAAGAGACCCAGTACTTC
large	TRBV6-1	15	-	TRBJ1-5	CASSEASISNQPQHF	TGTGCCAGCAGTGAAGCTAGTATTAGCAATCAGCCCCAGCATTTT
many	TRBV5-1	15	-	TRBJ2-3	CASSLVAGRADTQYF	TGCGCCAGCAGCCTTGTTGCTGGTAGGGCAGATACGCAGTATTTT
-	TRBV9	14	-	TRBJ1-1	CASSVATAGSEAFF	TGTGCCAGCAGCGTAGCTACCGCAGGGTCTGAAGCTTTCTTT
-	TRBV20-1	13	-	TRBJ1-5	CSASMGEVQLQHF	TGCAGTGCTAGCATGGGCGAGGTACAACTCCAGCATTTT
large	TRBV27	13	TRBD2	TRBJ2-5	CASSQSGGQTQYF	TGTGCCAGCAGTCAATCGGGAGGGCAGACCCAGTACTTC
medium-sized	TRBV28	14	-	TRBJ1-1	CASSFGKKNTEAFF	TGTGCCAGCAGTTTCGGAAAAAAGAACACTGAAGCTTTCTTT
many	TRBV7-7	16	TRBD2	TRBJ2-5	CASSRGGQRLEETQYF	TGTGCCAGCAGCCGGGGGGGTCAGCGTCTTGAAGAGACCCAGTACTTC
medium-sized	TRBV20-1	17	TRBD2	TRBJ2-1	CSASIPTSGRVYNEQFF	TGCAGTGCTAGTATCCCCACTAGCGGGAGGGTCTACAATGAGCAGTTCTTC
medium-sized	TRBV11-2	20	TRBD2	TRBJ2-1	CASSLRGPGTSGRGPDEQFF	TGTGCCAGCAGCCTAAGGGGACCCGGGACTAGCGGGAGAGGTCCGGATGAGCAGTTCTTC
medium-sized	TRBV28	12	-	TRBJ2-6	CASSSGANVLTF	TGTGCCAGCTCTTCTGGGGCCAACGTCCTGACTTTC
many	TRBV10-3	18	-	TRBJ1-1	CAISESAYAGESNTEAFF	TGTGCCATCAGTGAGTCAGCCTACGCAGGGGAGTCGAACACTGAAGCTTTCTTT
large	TRBV27	17	-	TRBJ1-2	CASSPLYRDTYNYGYTF	TGTGCCAGCAGTCCACTTTACCGGGACACCTATAACTATGGCTACACCTTC
medium-sized	TRBV4-1	15	-	TRBJ2-7	CASSQDWGHSYEQYF	TGCGCCAGCAGCCAAGACTGGGGGCACTCCTACGAGCAGTACTTC
large	TRBV20-1	14	-	TRBJ1-1	CSAREQRRGTEAFF	TGCAGTGCTAGAGAACAGCGCCGGGGCACTGAAGCTTTCTTT
medium-sized	TRBV6-1	15	-	TRBJ2-1	CASSESRLGYNEQFF	TGTGCCAGCAGTGAAAGCCGCCTAGGCTACAATGAGCAGTTCTTC
medium-sized	TRBV5-4	13	-	TRBJ2-5	CASSLALQETQYF	TGTGCCAGCAGCTTGGCGCTTCAAGAGACCCAGTACTTC
many	TRBV10-3	12	-	TRBJ2-3	CAISEVADTQYF	TGTGCCATCAGTGAGGTGGCAGATACGCAGTATTTT
-	TRBV20-1	15	TRBD1	TRBJ1-1	CSARASVTGGIEAFF	TGCAGTGCTAGGGCTTCGGTAACAGGGGGGATTGAAGCTTTCTTT
-	TRBV28	17	TRBD1	TRBJ2-4	CTSSLLGTGMLSDIRYF	TGTACCAGCAGTTTATTAGGGACAGGGATGTTATCGGACATTCGGTACTTC
medium-sized	TRBV28	11	-	TRBJ2-5	CASRRTETQYF	TGTGCCAGCAGGCGCACTGAGACCCAGTACTTC
medium-sized	TRBV6-6	15	-	TRBJ2-5	CASSYSVPDSWTQYF	TGTGCCAGCAGTTACTCGGTCCCCGATAGCTGGACCCAGTACTTC